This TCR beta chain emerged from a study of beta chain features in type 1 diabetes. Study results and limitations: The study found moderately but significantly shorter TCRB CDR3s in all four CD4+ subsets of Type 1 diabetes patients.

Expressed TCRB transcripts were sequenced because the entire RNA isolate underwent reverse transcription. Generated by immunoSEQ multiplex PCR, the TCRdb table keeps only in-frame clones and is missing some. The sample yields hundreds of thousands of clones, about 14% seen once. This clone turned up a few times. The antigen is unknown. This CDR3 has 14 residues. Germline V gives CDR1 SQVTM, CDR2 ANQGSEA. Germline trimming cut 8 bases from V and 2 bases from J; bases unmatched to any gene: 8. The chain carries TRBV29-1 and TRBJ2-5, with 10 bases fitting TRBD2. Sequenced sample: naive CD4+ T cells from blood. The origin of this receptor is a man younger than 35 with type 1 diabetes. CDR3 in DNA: TGCAGCATTTTAGGACTAGCGGAGCAAGAGACCCAGTACTTC. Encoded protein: CSILGLAEQETQYF.